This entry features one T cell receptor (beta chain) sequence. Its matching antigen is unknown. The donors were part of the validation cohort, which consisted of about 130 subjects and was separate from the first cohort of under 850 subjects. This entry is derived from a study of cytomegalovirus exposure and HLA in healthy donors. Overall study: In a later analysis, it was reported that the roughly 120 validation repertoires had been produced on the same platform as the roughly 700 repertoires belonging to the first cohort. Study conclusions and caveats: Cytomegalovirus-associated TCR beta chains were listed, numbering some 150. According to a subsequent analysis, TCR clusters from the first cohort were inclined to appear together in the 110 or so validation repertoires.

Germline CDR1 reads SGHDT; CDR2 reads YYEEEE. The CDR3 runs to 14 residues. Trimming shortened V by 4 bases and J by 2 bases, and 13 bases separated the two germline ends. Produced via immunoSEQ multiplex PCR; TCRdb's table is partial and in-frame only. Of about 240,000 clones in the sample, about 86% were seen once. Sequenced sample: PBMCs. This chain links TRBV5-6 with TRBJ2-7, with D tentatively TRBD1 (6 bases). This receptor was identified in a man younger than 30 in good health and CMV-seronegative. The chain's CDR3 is CASSGDTLTYEQYF. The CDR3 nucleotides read TGTGCCAGCAGCGGGGACACCCTCACCTACGAGCAGTACTTC. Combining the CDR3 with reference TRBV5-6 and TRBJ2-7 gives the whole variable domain DAGVTQSPTHLIKTRGQQVTLRCSPKSGHDTVSWYQQALGQGPQFIFQYYEEEERQRGNFPDRFSGHQFPNYSSELNVNALLLGDSALYLCASSGDTLTYEQYFGPGTRLTVT.